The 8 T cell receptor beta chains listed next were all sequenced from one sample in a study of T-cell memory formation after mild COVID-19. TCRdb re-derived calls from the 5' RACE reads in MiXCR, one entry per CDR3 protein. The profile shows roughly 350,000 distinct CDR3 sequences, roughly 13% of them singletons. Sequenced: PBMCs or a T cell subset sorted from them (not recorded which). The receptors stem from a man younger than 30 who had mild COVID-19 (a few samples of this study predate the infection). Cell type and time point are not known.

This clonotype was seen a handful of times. The CDR3 protein is CASSGEGARNTEAFF. The CDR3 coding sequence is TGTGCCAGCAGCGGCGAGGGGGCCCGGAACACTGAAGCTTTCTTT. The genes are TRBV13 and TRBJ1-1; TRBD1 matches at 7 bases. CDR1 and CDR2 from the germline V gene are PRHDT and FYEKMQ (reference sequence). V shed 5 bases and J 1 base; nucleotides not matched to a gene: 7. The CDR3 has 15 amino acids.

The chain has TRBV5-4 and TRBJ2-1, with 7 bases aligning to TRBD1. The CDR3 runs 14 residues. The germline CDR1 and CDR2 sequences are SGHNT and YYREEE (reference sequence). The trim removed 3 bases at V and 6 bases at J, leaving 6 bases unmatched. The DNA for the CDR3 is TGTGCCAGCAGCTCGACAGGACAGGCCAATGAGCAGTTCTTC. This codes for CASSSTGQANEQFF.

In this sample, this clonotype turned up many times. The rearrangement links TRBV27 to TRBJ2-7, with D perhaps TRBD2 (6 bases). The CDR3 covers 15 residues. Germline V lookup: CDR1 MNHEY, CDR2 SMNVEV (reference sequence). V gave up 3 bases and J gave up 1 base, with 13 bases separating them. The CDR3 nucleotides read TGTGCCAGCAGTTTTAAGGCCGGGGGATCCTACGAGCAGTACGTC. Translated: CASSFKAGGSYEQYV.

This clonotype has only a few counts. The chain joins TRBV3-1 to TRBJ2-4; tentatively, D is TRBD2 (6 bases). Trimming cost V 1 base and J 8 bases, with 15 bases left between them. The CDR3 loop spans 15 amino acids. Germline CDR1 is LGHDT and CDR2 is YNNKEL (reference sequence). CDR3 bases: TGTGCCAGCAGCCAAGTCGGAGGGAGTGGGGACATTCAGTACTTC. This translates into CASSQVGGSGDIQYF.

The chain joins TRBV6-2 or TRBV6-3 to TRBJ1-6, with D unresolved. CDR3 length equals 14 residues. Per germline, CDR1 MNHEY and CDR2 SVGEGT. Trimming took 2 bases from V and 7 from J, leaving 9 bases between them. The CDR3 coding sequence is TGTGCCAGCAGTTACGTGGGCAGCAATTCACCCCTCCACTTT. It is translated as CASSYVGSNSPLHF.

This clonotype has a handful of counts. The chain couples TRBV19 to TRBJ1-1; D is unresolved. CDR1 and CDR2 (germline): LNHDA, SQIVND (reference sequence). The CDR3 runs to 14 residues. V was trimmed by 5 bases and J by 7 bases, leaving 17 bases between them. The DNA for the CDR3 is TGTGCCAGTAGTGCTCGACGGACGACGCTTGAAGCTTTCTTT. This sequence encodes CASSARRTTLEAFF.

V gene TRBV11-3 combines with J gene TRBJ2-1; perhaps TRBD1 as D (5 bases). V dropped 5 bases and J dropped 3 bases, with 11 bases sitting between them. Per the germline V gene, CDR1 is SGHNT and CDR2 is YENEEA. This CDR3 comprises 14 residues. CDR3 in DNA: TGTGCCAGCAGCCTTAGACAGAGCTACAATGAGCAGTTCTTC. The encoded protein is CASSLRQSYNEQFF.

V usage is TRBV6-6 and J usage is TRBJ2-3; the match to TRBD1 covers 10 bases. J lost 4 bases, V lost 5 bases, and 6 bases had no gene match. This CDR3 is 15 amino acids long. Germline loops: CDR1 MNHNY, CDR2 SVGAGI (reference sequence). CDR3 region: CASSPRDRGSDTQYF. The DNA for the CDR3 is TGTGCCAGCAGTCCCCGGGACAGGGGTTCAGATACGCAGTATTTT.